The 8 T cell receptor beta chains presented below share a single source sample, sequenced in a study of blood T cell repertoires in COVID-19. Libraries were prepared by immunoSEQ multiplex PCR; TCRdb keeps only in-frame clonotypes and omits some of them. The table records about 110,000 clones, about 90% of them present only once. The sequencing input was peripheral blood. The receptor source for this set is a human donor in a cohort sampled during active COVID-19.

The chain uses TRBV2 and TRBJ2-1; 9 positions match TRBD2. Germline V gene sequence: CDR1 SNHLY, CDR2 FYNNEI. V shed 7 bases and J 2 bases; nucleotides not matched to a gene: 6. The CDR3 consists of 15 residues. CDR3 nucleotide sequence: TGTGCCAGCACCATTCTAGCGGGGACCTACAATGAGCAGTTCTTC. Translating gives CASTILAGTYNEQFF.

The rearrangement joins TRBV5-1 to TRBJ2-7; 8 bases agree with TRBD1. The trim removed 1 base at V and 5 bases at J, leaving 8 bases unmatched. Germline values: CDR1 SGHRS, CDR2 YFSETQ. The CDR3 runs 15 residues. The CDR3 sequence is CASSLLGTGANEQYF. Here the CDR3 DNA reads TGCGCCAGCAGCTTGTTAGGGACAGGCGCTAACGAGCAGTACTTC.

The chain joins TRBV4-3 to TRBJ1-2; no clear D. The CDR3 length is 15 residues. The V end lost 0 bases, the J end lost 8 bases, and 16 bases lay between the germline ends. CDR1 LGHNA and CDR2 YSLEER come from the germline V gene. The CDR3 DNA follows: TGCGCCAGCAGCCAAGATTCTGACGGAGTATCCGGCTACACCTTC. Encoded protein: CASSQDSDGVSGYTF.

V is TRBV28 and J is TRBJ1-1; 7 bases agree with TRBD1. The germline V gene has CDR1 MDHEN and CDR2 SYDVKM. CDR3 size: 15 residues. Trimming at V came to 8 bases and at J to 7 bases, leaving 16 bases not matched to a gene. The CDR3 DNA reads TGTGCCAGCTTATACTCACCCACAGGGGAAGTTGAAGCTTTCTTT. It specifies CASLYSPTGEVEAFF. Full variable domain (missing parts from reference TRBV28 and TRBJ1-1): DVKVTQSSRYLVKRTGEKVFLECVQDMDHENMFWYRQDPGLGLRLIYFSYDVKMKEKGDIPEGYSVSREKKERFSLILESASTNQTSMYLCASLYSPTGEVEAFFGQGTRLTVV.

J is TRBJ1-6 and V is TRBV28, with D hard to call. CDR3 length equals 13 residues. V was trimmed by 2 bases and J by 9 bases, leaving 8 bases between them. CDR1 MDHEN and CDR2 SYDVKM come from the germline V gene. In DNA, the CDR3 is TGTGCCAGCAGTTTAGATCTAACTTCACCCCTCCACTTT. Its translation is CASSLDLTSPLHF.

V usage is TRBV5-1 and J usage is TRBJ1-1, with D unclear. CDR1 and CDR2 (germline): SGHRS, YFSETQ. V lost 4 bases to trimming and J lost 2 bases, with 12 bases between them. The CDR3 is 14 residues long. CDR3 sequence: CASSINTVNTEAFF. The CDR3, as DNA: TGCGCCAGCAGCATCAATACAGTTAACACTGAAGCTTTCTTT.

CDR3 region: CASSPQGNTIYF. In DNA, the CDR3 is TGTGCCAGCTCACCCCAGGGGAACACCATATATTTT. The rearrangement joins TRBV18 to TRBJ1-3; tentative D call: TRBD1 (6 bases). Germline CDR1 reads KGHSH; CDR2 reads LQKENI. Deletions cut 3 bases from V and 7 bases from J, with 7 bases between. The CDR3 spans 12 residues. Using reference TRBV18 and TRBJ1-3 for the parts outside the CDR3, the full variable domain is NAGVMQNPRHLVRRRGQEARLRCSPMKGHSHVYWYRQLPEEGLKFMVYLQKENIIDESGMPKERFSAEFPKEGPSILRIQQVVRGDSAAYFCASSPQGNTIYFGEGSWLTVV.

The genes are TRBV12-3 or TRBV12-4 and TRBJ1-1; D is uncertain. The CDR3 runs 13 residues. With 8 bases removed from V and 3 bases from J, the gap between germline ends came to 13 bases. DNA of the CDR3: TGTGCCAGCCGGTTCTACGGGGACACTGAAGCTTTCTTT. This translates into CASRFYGDTEAFF.